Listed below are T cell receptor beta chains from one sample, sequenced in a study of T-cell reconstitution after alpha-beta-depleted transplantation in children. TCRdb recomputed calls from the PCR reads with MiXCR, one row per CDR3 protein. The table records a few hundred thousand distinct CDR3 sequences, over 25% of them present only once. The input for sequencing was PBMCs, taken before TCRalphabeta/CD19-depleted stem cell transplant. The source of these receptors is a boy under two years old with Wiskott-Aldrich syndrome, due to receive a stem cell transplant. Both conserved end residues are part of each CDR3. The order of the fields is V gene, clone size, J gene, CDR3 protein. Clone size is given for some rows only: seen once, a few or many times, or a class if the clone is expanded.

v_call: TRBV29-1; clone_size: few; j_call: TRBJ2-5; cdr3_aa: CSVRRPGTGKETQYF
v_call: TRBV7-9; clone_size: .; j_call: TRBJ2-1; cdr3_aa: CASSLGTGLSSYNEQFF
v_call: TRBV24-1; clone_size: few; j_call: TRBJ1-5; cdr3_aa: CATSPGPTQPQHF
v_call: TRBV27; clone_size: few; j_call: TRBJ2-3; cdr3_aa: CASSLTGPGHYTDTQYF
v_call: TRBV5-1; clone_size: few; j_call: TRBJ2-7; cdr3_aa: CASSLSTSYEQYF
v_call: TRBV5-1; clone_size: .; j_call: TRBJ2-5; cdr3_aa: CASSLGLMQETQYF
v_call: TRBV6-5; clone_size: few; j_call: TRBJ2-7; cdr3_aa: CASSYLSSGGYEQYF
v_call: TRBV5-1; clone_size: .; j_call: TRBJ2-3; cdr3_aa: CASSFTAGLSTDTQYF
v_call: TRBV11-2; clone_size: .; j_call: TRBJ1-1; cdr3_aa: CASSSEPTLVNTEAFF
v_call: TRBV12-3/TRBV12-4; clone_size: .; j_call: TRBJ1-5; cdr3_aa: CASSFGTVNQPQHF
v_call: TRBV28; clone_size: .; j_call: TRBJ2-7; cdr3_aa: CASSRQGHYSEQYF
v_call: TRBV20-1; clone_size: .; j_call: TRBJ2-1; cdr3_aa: CSARAGTSGYTEQFF
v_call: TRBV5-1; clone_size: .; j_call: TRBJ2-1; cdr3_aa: CASSLGPIRYGRVGNEQFF
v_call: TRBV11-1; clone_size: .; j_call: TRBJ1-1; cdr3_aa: CASSFIDKNTEAFF
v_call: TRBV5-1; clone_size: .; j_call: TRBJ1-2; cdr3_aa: CASTGQGASNYGYTF
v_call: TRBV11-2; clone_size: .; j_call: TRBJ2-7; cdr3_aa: CASSDIATYVGATRYEQYF
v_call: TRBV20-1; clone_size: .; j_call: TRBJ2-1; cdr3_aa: CSARILHNEQFF
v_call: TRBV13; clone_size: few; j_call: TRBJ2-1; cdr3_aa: CASSPQVRDNEQFF
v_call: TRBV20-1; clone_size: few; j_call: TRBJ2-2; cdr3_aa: CSARGDEGLFF
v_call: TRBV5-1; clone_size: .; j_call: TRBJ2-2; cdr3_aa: CASSLGLAGMNIGELFF
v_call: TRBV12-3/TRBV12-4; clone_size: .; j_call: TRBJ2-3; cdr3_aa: CASSPGLAGGGADTQYF
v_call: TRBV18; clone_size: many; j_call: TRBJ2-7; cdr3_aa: CASSPGGRSYEQYF